A selection of T cell receptor beta chains follows, all from one sample in a study of graft-versus-host responses after intestinal transplantation. No antigen has been assigned to these receptors. Assay used: immunoSEQ multiplex PCR; TCRdb lists only in-frame clones, some missing. The sample comprises around 64,000 clones, roughly 93% of which are singletons, and around 0.38% rests with the top ten. This material consisted of unstimulated CD4+ T cells sorted from spleen or lymph node cells, taken before transplant. These receptors all come from a human donor who was the organ donor for an intestinal transplant. Each CDR3 is given with its conserved first and last residue. The order of the fields is clone size, D gene, V gene, J gene, CDR3 protein, CDR3 DNA. D genes are given only for firm matches. Clone sizes are given selectively: once, few, many, or a class where the clone is expanded.

NA,TRBD2,TRBV7-3,TRBJ2-3,CASSLLASGGKDTQYF,TGTGCCAGCAGCTTACTAGCTAGCGGGGGGAAAGATACGCAGTATTTT
NA,NA,TRBV11-2,TRBJ2-5,CASSLDSEGETQYF,TGTGCCAGCAGCTTAGACTCAGAGGGGGAGACCCAGTACTTC
NA,NA,TRBV19,TRBJ2-5,CASSNSEGRQGETQYF,TGTGCCAGTAGCAACTCAGAGGGACGCCAGGGTGAGACCCAGTACTTC
few,NA,TRBV19,TRBJ2-1,CASSIGLELGEQFF,TGTGCCAGTAGTATAGGCCTCGAGTTAGGGGAGCAGTTCTTC
NA,NA,TRBV4-3,TRBJ1-4,CASSQEPGTTNEKLFF,TGCGCCAGCAGCCAAGAACCGGGTACAACTAATGAAAAACTGTTTTTT
NA,NA,TRBV29-1,TRBJ2-3,CSVAGTPSTDTQYF,TGCAGCGTCGCCGGGACACCTAGCACAGATACGCAGTATTTT
NA,NA,TRBV15,TRBJ2-7,CATSQTAVLSYEQYF,TGTGCCACCAGCCAAACAGCCGTGTTATCCTACGAGCAGTACTTC
NA,NA,TRBV29-1,TRBJ2-1,CSAKGRASYNEQFF,TGCAGCGCCAAGGGCAGGGCTTCCTACAATGAGCAGTTCTTC
NA,NA,TRBV4-1,TRBJ2-2,CASSQTGLTTGELFF,TGCGCCAGCAGCCAGACCGGGCTTACAACCGGGGAGCTGTTTTTT
NA,NA,TRBV15,TRBJ1-6,CATSREVYNSPLHF,TGTGCCACCAGCCGGGAGGTCTATAATTCACCCCTCCACTTT
NA,NA,TRBV5-6,TRBJ2-2,CASSLANAYTGELFF,TGTGCCAGCAGCTTGGCCAATGCGTACACCGGGGAGCTGTTTTTT
NA,TRBD2,TRBV6-1,TRBJ2-7,CASSRAGGPLEQYF,TGTGCCAGCAGCCGAGCGGGGGGGCCTCTCGAGCAGTACTTC
NA,TRBD1,TRBV28,TRBJ2-1,CASSLPQGQGNNEQFF,TGTGCCAGCAGTTTACCCCAAGGACAGGGTAACAATGAGCAGTTCTTC
NA,NA,TRBV7-8,TRBJ2-7,CASSLTYEQYF,TGTGCCAGCAGCCTAACCTACGAGCAGTACTTC
NA,TRBD2,TRBV7-2,TRBJ2-3,CASSLRVAGGRKDTQYF,TGTGCCAGCAGCCTCCGGGTAGCGGGCGGAAGGAAAGATACGCAGTATTTT
NA,NA,TRBV7-9,TRBJ2-5,CASSLASLWETQYF,TGTGCCAGCAGCTTAGCCTCCCTCTGGGAGACCCAGTACTTC
NA,NA,TRBV27,TRBJ1-6,CASSISLTRSVLHF,TGTGCCAGCAGTATATCTTTAACGCGGTCTGTTCTCCACTTT
NA,TRBD1,TRBV5-1,TRBJ2-7,CASSLLQGAGYEQYF,TGCGCCAGCAGCTTGTTACAGGGGGCCGGGTACGAGCAGTACTTC
NA,NA,TRBV23-1,TRBJ2-1,CASSQDLQQGRDNEQFF,TGCGCCAGCAGTCAAGATCTGCAACAGGGCCGAGACAATGAGCAGTTCTTC
NA,TRBD2,TRBV7-2,TRBJ2-5,CASARDGREGTQYF,TGTGCCAGCGCTAGGGATGGCAGGGAGGGGACCCAGTACTTC
NA,NA,TRBV19,TRBJ1-5,CASRRTVRAQPQHF,TGTGCCAGTAGACGGACAGTGCGGGCTCAGCCCCAGCATTTT
NA,NA,TRBV20-1,TRBJ2-7,CSARYSTEQYF,TGCAGTGCTAGGTACAGCACCGAGCAGTACTTC
NA,NA,TRBV7-2,TRBJ1-2,CATSTGLYGYTF,TGTGCCACTTCGACAGGTCTTTATGGCTACACCTTC
NA,TRBD2,TRBV5-1,TRBJ2-1,CASTLAGGNEQFF,TGCGCCAGCACTTTAGCGGGCGGCAATGAGCAGTTCTTC
few,NA,TRBV9,TRBJ2-7,CASSVVGSSTYEQYF,TGTGCCAGCAGCGTAGTGGGTTCATCGACCTACGAGCAGTACTTC
once,NA,TRBV18,TRBJ1-1,CASSPRRVGVNTEAFF,TGTGCCAGCTCACCACGGAGGGTTGGGGTTAACACTGAAGCTTTCTTT